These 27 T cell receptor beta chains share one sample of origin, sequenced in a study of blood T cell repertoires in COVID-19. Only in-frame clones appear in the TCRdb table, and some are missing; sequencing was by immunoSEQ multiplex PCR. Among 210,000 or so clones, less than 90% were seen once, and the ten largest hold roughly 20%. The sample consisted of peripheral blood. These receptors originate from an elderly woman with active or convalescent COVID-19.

The CDR3: CASSSISDTNSPLHF. The CDR3 DNA follows: TGTGCCAGCAGCTCCATTAGTGATACCAATTCACCCCTCCACTTT. The chain is built from TRBV7-8 and TRBJ1-6, with D uncertain. Trimming cost V 4 bases and J 7 bases, with 14 bases left between them. This CDR3 contains 15 residues. From germline, CDR1 is SGHVS and CDR2 FQNEAQ.

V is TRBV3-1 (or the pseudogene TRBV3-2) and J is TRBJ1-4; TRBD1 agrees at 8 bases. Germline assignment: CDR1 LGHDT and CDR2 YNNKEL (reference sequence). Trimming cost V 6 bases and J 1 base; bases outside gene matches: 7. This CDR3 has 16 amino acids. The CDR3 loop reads CASSRRQGITNEKLFF. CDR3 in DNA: TGTGCCAGCAGTCGTAGACAGGGGATAACTAATGAAAAACTGTTTTTT.

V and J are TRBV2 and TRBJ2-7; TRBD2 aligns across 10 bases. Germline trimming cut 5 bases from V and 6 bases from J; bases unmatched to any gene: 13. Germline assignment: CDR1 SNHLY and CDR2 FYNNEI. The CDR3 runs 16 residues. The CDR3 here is CASSQPPGTSAGEQYF. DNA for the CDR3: TGTGCCAGCAGTCAGCCACCCGGGACTAGCGCCGGCGAGCAGTACTTC.

Here the CDR3 reads CASSSRLAGSSYEQYF. In nucleotides, the CDR3 is TGTGCCAGCAGTTCCCGACTAGCGGGGAGCTCCTACGAGCAGTACTTC. The chain uses TRBV6-5 and TRBJ2-7, with 11 bases aligning to TRBD2. Unmatched junction bases numbered 5, after V lost 4 bases and J lost 0 bases. Germline CDR1 MNHEY, CDR2 SVGAGI. The CDR3 is 16 amino acids.

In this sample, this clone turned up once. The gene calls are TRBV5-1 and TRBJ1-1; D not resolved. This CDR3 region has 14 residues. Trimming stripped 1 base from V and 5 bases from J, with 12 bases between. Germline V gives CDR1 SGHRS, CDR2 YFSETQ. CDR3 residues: CASSLSGFGTEAFF. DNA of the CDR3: TGCGCCAGCAGCTTGTCGGGGTTTGGAACTGAAGCTTTCTTT.

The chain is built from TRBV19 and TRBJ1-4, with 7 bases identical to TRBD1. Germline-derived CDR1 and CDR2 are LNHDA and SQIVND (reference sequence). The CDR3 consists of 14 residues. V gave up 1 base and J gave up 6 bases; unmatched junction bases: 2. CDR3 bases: TGTGCCAGTAGTATAGGGACAGGCTATGAAAAACTGTTTTTT. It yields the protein CASSIGTGYEKLFF.

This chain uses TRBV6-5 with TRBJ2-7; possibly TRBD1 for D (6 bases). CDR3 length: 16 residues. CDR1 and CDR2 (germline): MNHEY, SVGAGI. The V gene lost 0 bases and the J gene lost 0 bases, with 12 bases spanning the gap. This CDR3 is CASSYSNGRGSYEQYF. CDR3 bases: TGTGCCAGCAGTTACTCGAACGGCAGGGGCTCCTACGAGCAGTACTTC.

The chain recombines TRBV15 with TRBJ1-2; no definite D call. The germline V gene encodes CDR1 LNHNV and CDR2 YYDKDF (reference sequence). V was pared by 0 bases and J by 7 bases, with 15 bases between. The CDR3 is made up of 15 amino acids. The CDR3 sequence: CATSRDDGRAGGYTF. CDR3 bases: TGTGCCACCAGCAGAGATGATGGGCGGGCCGGTGGCTACACCTTC. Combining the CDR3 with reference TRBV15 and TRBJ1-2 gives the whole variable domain DAMVIQNPRYQVTQFGKPVTLSCSQTLNHNVMYWYQQKSSQAPKLLFHYYDKDFNNEADTPDNFQSRRPNTSFCFLDIRSPGLGDTAMYLCATSRDDGRAGGYTFGSGTRLTVV.

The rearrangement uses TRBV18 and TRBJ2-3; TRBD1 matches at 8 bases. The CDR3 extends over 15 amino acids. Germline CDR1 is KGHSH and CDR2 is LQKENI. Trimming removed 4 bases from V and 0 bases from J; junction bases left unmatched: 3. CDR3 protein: CASSRDRPSTDTQYF. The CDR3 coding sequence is TGTGCCAGCTCACGGGACAGGCCAAGCACAGATACGCAGTATTTT.

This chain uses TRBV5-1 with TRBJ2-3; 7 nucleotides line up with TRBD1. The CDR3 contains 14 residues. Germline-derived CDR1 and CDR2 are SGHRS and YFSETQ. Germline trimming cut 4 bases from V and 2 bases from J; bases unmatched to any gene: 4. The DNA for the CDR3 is TGCGCCAGCAGCCGGGACAGCTACACAGATACGCAGTATTTT. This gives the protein CASSRDSYTDTQYF.

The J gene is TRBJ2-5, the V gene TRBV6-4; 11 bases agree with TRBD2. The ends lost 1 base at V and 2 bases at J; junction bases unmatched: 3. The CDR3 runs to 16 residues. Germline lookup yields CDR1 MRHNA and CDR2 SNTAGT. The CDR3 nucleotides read TGTGCCAGCAGTGACTGGACTAGCGGGTATCAAGAGACCCAGTACTTC. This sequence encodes CASSDWTSGYQETQYF.

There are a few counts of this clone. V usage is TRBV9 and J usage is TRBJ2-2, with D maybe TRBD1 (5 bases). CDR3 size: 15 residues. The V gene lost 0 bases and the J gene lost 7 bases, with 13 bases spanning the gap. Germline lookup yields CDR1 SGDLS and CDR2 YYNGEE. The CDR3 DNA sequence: TGTGCCAGCAGCGTAGTTGGCCAGGGAAACGGGGAGCTGTTTTTT. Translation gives CASSVVGQGNGELFF.

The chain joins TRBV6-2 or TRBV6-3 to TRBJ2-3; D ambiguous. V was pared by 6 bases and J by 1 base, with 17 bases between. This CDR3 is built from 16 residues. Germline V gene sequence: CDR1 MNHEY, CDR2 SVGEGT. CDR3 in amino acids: CASSPGLERGTDTQYF. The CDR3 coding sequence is TGTGCCAGCAGCCCCGGGTTAGAGCGAGGCACAGATACGCAGTATTTT.

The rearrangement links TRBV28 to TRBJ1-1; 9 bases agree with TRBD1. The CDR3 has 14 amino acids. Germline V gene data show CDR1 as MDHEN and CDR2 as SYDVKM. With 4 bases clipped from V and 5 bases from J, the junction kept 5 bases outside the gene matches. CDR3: CASSYTGGRTEAFF. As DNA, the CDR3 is TGTGCCAGCAGTTACACAGGGGGCAGAACTGAAGCTTTCTTT.

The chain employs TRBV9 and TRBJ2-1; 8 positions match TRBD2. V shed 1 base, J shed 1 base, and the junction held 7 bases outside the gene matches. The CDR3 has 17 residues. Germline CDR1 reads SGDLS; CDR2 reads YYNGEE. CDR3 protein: CASSVRAGASSYNEQFF. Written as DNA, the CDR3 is TGTGCCAGCAGCGTACGAGCGGGAGCATCGTCCTACAATGAGCAGTTCTTC.

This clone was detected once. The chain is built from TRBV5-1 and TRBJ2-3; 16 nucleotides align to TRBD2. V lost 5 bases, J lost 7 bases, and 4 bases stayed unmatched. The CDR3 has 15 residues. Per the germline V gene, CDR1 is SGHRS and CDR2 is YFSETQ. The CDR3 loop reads CASSPGLAGGHTQYF. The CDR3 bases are TGCGCCAGCAGTCCGGGACTAGCGGGGGGGCATACGCAGTATTTT.

Here the CDR3 reads CASSQGRTSGDRQTQYF. Written as DNA, the CDR3 is TGTGCCAGCAGCCAAGGGAGGACTAGCGGGGATCGACAGACCCAGTACTTC. The V gene is TRBV4-2, the J gene TRBJ2-5, with 12 bases fitting TRBD2. Looked up from germline, CDR1 is LGHNA and CDR2 is YNFKEQ. With 1 base clipped from V and 6 bases from J, the junction kept 9 bases outside the gene matches. The CDR3 contains 17 residues.

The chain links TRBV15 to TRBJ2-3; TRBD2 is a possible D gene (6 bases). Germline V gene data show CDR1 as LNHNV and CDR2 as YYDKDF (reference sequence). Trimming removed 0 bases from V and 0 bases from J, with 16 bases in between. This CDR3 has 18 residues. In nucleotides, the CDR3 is TGTGCCACCAGCAGAGACCGGGGACTTTATCAAAGCACAGATACGCAGTATTTT. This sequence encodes CATSRDRGLYQSTDTQYF.

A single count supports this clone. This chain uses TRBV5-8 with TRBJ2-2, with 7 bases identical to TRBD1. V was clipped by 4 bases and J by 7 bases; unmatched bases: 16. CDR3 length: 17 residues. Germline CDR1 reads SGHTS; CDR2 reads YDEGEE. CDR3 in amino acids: CASSPSTGSKSIGELFF. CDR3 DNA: TGTGCCAGCAGCCCGTCGACAGGGAGTAAGAGTATCGGGGAGCTGTTTTTT.

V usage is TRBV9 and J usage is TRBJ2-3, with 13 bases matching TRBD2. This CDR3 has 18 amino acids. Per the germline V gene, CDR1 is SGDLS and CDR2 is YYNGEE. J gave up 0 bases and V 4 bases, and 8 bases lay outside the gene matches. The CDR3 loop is CASSRTSGGLRSTDTQYF. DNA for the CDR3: TGTGCCAGCAGCCGGACTAGCGGGGGATTGAGGAGCACAGATACGCAGTATTTT.

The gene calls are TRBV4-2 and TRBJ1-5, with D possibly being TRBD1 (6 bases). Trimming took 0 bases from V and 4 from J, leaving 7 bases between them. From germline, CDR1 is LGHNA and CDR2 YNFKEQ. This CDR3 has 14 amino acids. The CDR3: CASSQEDRNQPQHF. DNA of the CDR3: TGTGCCAGCAGCCAAGAGGACAGAAATCAGCCCCAGCATTTT.

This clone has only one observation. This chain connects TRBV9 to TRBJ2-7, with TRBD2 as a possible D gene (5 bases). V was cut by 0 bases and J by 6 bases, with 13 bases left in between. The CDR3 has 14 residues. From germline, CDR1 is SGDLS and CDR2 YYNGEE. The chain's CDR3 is CASSVVGELGEQYF. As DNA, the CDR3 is TGTGCCAGCAGCGTAGTCGGGGAATTGGGCGAGCAGTACTTC.

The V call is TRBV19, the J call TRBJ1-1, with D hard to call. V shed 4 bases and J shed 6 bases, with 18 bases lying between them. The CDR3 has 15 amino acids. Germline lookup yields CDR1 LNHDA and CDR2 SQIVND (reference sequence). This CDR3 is CASSTSSMTGSEAFF. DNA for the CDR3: TGTGCCAGTAGTACCTCCAGTATGACCGGGTCTGAAGCTTTCTTT.

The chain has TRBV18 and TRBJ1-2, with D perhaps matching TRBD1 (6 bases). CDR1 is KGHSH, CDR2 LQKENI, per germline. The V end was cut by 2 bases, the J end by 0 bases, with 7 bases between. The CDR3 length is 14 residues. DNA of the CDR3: TGTGCCAGCTCACCATCAGGGGCTAACTATGGCTACACCTTC. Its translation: CASSPSGANYGYTF.

Here the CDR3 reads CASSGQGDSPLHF. In DNA form, the CDR3 reads TGTGCCAGCAGTGGCCAGGGGGATTCACCCCTCCACTTT. The rearrangement uses TRBV2 and TRBJ1-6, with 7 bases fitting TRBD1. The CDR3 runs to 13 residues. CDR1 and CDR2 (germline): SNHLY, FYNNEI. Unmatched junction bases numbered 2, after V lost 4 bases and J lost 8 bases. The full variable domain, with the rest looked up from reference TRBV2 and TRBJ1-6, is EPEVTQTPSHQVTQMGQEVILRCVPISNHLYFYWYRQILGQKVEFLVSFYNNEISEKSEIFDDQFSVERPDGSNFTLKIRSTKLEDSAMYFCASSGQGDSPLHFGNGTRLTVT.

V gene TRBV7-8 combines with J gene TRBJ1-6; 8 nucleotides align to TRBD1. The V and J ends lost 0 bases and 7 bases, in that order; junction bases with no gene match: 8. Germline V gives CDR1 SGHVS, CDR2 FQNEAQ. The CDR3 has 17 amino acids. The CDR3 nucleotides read TGTGCCAGCAGCTTAGCCGTCGACAGGGGCTCGAATTCACCCCTCCACTTT. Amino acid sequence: CASSLAVDRGSNSPLHF.

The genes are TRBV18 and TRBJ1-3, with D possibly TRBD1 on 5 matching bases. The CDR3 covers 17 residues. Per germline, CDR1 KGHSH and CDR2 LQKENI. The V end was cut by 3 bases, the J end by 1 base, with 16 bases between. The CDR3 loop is CASSPLTGGGSGNTIYF. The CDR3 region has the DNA TGTGCCAGCTCACCCCTCACCGGCGGGGGGTCTGGAAACACCATATATTTT.